Following are 8 T cell receptor beta chains from one sample sequenced in a study of OX40 agonist ivuxolimab in advanced cancers. Only in-frame clones appear in the TCRdb table, and some are missing; sequencing was by immunoSEQ multiplex PCR. The sample has around 76,000 clones; 87% are singletons. Sequencing used CD4+ or CD8+ T cells sorted from blood, obtained in a trial of the OX40 agonist ivuxolimab. These receptors originate from an adult with an advanced solid tumor such as melanoma, head and neck, liver or kidney cancer.

This rearrangement joins TRBV10-2 to TRBJ2-7; D is possibly TRBD1 or TRBD2 (5 bases each). The V gene lost 3 bases and the J gene lost 4 bases, with 10 bases spanning the gap. Germline V lookup: CDR1 WSHSY, CDR2 SAAADI. This CDR3 is built from 13 residues. In DNA, the CDR3 is TGCGCCAGCAGTGACGGGGACGGGTACGAGCAGTACTTC. This codes for CASSDGDGYEQYF.

This clone turned up a few times. The chain is built from TRBV15 and TRBJ1-5, with D uncertain. The CDR3 contains 14 residues. Germline assignment: CDR1 LNHNV and CDR2 YYDKDF (reference sequence). V was clipped by 0 bases and J by 7 bases, with 10 bases between them. The CDR3, as DNA: TGTGCCACCAGCAGAGAGCCCACGAGGCAGCCCCAGCATTTT. Encoded protein: CATSREPTRQPQHF.

The V gene is TRBV6-5, the J gene TRBJ1-6; TRBD1 matches at 8 bases. This CDR3 comprises 15 residues. From germline, CDR1 is MNHEY and CDR2 SVGAGI. V shed 5 bases, J shed 7 bases, and the junction held 7 bases outside the gene matches. The CDR3: CASSRRDRKNSPLHF. The CDR3 DNA reads as TGTGCCAGCAGTCGACGGGACAGGAAGAATTCACCCCTCCACTTT.

For this clone: One junction end does not reproduce the germline sequence, and a read error may be involved. V gene TRBV7-3 combines with J gene TRBJ2-5, with D unresolved. CDR3 length equals 12 residues. Germline V gene data show CDR1 as SGHTA and CDR2 as FQGTGA. The CDR3 coding sequence is TGTGCCAGCAGCTTCGGTCAAGGGACCCAGTACTTC. Encoded protein: CASSFGQGTQYF.

The genes are TRBV9 and TRBJ1-3; D uncertain. The V end was cut by 3 bases, the J end by 8 bases, with 12 bases between. The CDR3 is 13 residues long. Looked up from germline, CDR1 is SGDLS and CDR2 is YYNGEE. This CDR3 reads CASSAFVGDTIYF. As DNA, the CDR3 is TGTGCCAGCAGCGCTTTCGTGGGTGACACCATATATTTT. Supplemented by reference TRBV9 and TRBJ1-3, the full variable domain reads DSGVTQTPKHLITATGQRVTLRCSPRSGDLSVYWYQQSLDQGLQFLIQYYNGEERAKGNILERFSAQQFPDLHSELNLSSLELGDSALYFCASSAFVGDTIYFGEGSWLTVV.

This rearrangement joins TRBV29-1 to TRBJ2-3; 7 bases agree with TRBD1. CDR3 length equals 15 residues. J was trimmed by 2 bases and V by 1 base; bases with no gene match: 6. Germline values: CDR1 SQVTM, CDR2 ANQGSEA. In nucleotides, the CDR3 is TGCAGCGTTGAAGCTACAGGGGTCAACACAGATACGCAGTATTTT. It specifies CSVEATGVNTDTQYF.

CDR3 loop: CASSYSGRKGEQFF. In nucleotides, the CDR3 is TGTGCCAGCAGCTACTCCGGGAGAAAGGGTGAGCAGTTCTTC. The J gene is TRBJ2-1, the V gene TRBV7-6, with D perhaps matching TRBD2 (6 bases). Between the trimmed V and J ends, which lost 4 bases and 9 bases, there was a span of 16 bases. CDR3 length: 14 amino acids. Germline V gives CDR1 SGHVS, CDR2 FNYEAQ.

The CDR3, as DNA: TGTGCCAGCAGTACTTCCCCGGCACGGACAGGGGGCACTGAAGCTTTCTTT. It yields the protein CASSTSPARTGGTEAFF. This chain uses TRBV14 with TRBJ1-1; 10 positions agree with TRBD1. Germline CDR1 SGHDN, CDR2 FVKESK. The CDR3 covers 17 residues. Losses at the gene ends were 6 bases for V and 4 bases for J; bases not matched to a gene: 14.